This T cell receptor (beta chain) was obtained from a study of blood T cell repertoires in COVID-19. Across the whole study: T cells, B-cell-depleted T cells, or PBMCs provided the cDNA or gDNA that served as material.

Measured with immunoSEQ multiplex PCR; TCRdb has only the in-frame clones, and not every one. The sample includes about 90,000 clones, around nine tenths of them seen just once. What was sequenced was peripheral blood. The sequence was obtained from an elderly man with active or convalescent COVID-19.

CDR3 coding DNA: TGTGCCAGCAGCTTTAGCGGGAGTTTAGTAGTAGGTGAGCAGTTCTTC. Protein: CASSFSGSLVVGEQFF. The chain uses TRBV5-5 and TRBJ2-1, with TRBD2 identical over 9 bases. This CDR3 spans 16 amino acids. The germline V gene has CDR1 SGHKS and CDR2 YYEKEE (reference sequence). V lost 2 bases and J lost 9; bases outside the gene matches: 12. Using reference TRBV5-5 and TRBJ2-1 for the parts outside the CDR3, the full variable domain is DAGVTQSPTHLIKTRGQQVTLRCSPISGHKSVSWYQQVLGQGPQFIFQYYEKEERGRGNFPDRFSARQFPNYSSELNVNALLLGDSALYLCASSFSGSLVVGEQFFGPGTRLTVL.